Listed here are 29 T cell receptor beta chains from one sample, sequenced in a study of read filtering for tumor transcriptome and immune sequencing. This library used roughly 370 ng RNA and molecular barcoded adaptors spanning alpha/delta and beta/gamma chains. TCRdb called the reads again in MiXCR, with one record for every CDR3 protein. The table records about 62,000 distinct CDR3 sequences, roughly 19% of them present only once. The specimen sequenced was a population of CD138-negative cells sorted from bone marrow. Receptors originate from a donor aged 40 or older with multiple myeloma.

This clonotype was seen many times. The CDR3 DNA sequence: TGCGCCAGCAGCTTGGCAGGGGCGAACGAGCAGTACTTC. It codes for CASSLAGANEQYF. The rearrangement links TRBV5-1 to TRBJ2-7; D might be TRBD1 (6 bases). Germline V gives CDR1 SGHRS, CDR2 YFSETQ. CDR3 size: 13 residues. Trimming took off 0 bases at V and 5 bases at J, with 9 bases between the two ends.

Concerning this clonotype itself: Since a much larger clone is just one base distant, this may be a read error. The genes are TRBV7-9 and TRBJ2-3; unclear D gene. Germline CDR1 reads SEHNR; CDR2 reads FQNEAQ (reference sequence). Trimming stripped 4 bases from V and 5 bases from J, with 7 bases between. The CDR3 is 12 residues long. In DNA form, the CDR3 reads TGTGCCAGCAGCTGGGCTGAAGATACGCAGTATTTT. Protein sequence: CASSWAEDTQYF.

This clonotype has a handful of counts. The V and J genes are TRBV6-2 or TRBV6-3 and TRBJ1-1, with D possibly being TRBD1 (6 bases). Between the trimmed V and J ends, which lost 0 bases and 11 bases, there was a span of 13 bases. The CDR3 consists of 13 residues. The germline gives CDR1 MNHEY, CDR2 SVGEGT. Written as DNA, the CDR3 is TGTGCCAGCAGTTACTCGATGGGGGCGCGGGCTTTCTTT. Amino acids: CASSYSMGARAFF.

This clonotype was counted many times. The CDR3 coding sequence is TGTGCCAGCAGCTTAGAAGTCGGGGGGGCCGAGGAGACCCAGTACTTC. It encodes CASSLEVGGAEETQYF. The chain carries TRBV7-2 and TRBJ2-5, with 8 bases matching TRBD2. CDR1 is SGHTA and CDR2 is FQGNSA in the germline V gene. The ends lost 1 base at V and 5 bases at J; junction bases unmatched: 9. This CDR3 region has 16 residues.

Comment on this clonotype: It may be a read error: a sequence one base away is much more abundant. V usage is TRBV6-2 or TRBV6-3 and J usage is TRBJ2-3; D unclear. The V gene lost 5 bases and the J gene lost 6 bases, with 9 bases spanning the gap. The germline CDR1 and CDR2 sequences are MNHEY and SVGEGT. The CDR3 loop spans 12 amino acids. The CDR3, as DNA: TGTGCCAGCAGTAATGCTCCGGATACGCAGTATTTT. Protein sequence: CASSNAPDTQYF.

V is TRBV28 and J is TRBJ2-7; 9 nucleotides agree with TRBD1. Trimming at V came to 5 bases and at J to 5 bases, leaving 7 bases not matched to a gene. Looked up from germline, CDR1 is MDHEN and CDR2 is SYDVKM. This CDR3 comprises 14 residues. CDR3 protein: CASSEPDRGDEQYF. In DNA, the CDR3 is TGTGCCAGCAGTGAGCCCGACAGGGGGGACGAGCAGTACTTC.

This clonotype has a count of ten or more. The chain combines TRBV10-3 with TRBJ2-5; 9 bases map to TRBD2. Per the germline V gene, CDR1 is ENHRY and CDR2 is SYGVKD. The CDR3 length is 15 residues. V dropped 4 bases and J dropped 5; count of bases not matched to a gene: 8. CDR3 coding DNA: TGTGCCATCAGTGGTAGCGGGAGCGGTACTGAGACCCAGTACTTC. This sequence encodes CAISGSGSGTETQYF.

This clonotype was found many times. V usage is TRBV7-8 and J usage is TRBJ1-1; no reliable D call. Germline CDR1 and CDR2: SGHVS and FQNEAQ. V shed 5 bases and J shed 4 bases, with 8 bases lying between them. The CDR3 contains 12 residues. The CDR3 reads CASSPSLTEAFF. The CDR3 DNA reads as TGTGCCAGCAGCCCGTCCCTCACTGAAGCTTTCTTT.

This clonotype came up many times. The genes are TRBV15 and TRBJ2-2; D is perhaps TRBD1 (6 bases). V was clipped by 5 bases and J by 6 bases, with 13 bases between them. Germline CDR1 reads LNHNV; CDR2 reads YYDKDF (reference sequence). The CDR3 loop spans 14 amino acids. CDR3 sequence: CATSSLQGPGELFF. The CDR3 nucleotides read TGTGCCACCAGCTCCTTACAGGGTCCCGGGGAGCTGTTTTTT. The full variable domain, rest sourced from reference TRBV15 and TRBJ2-2, is DAMVIQNPRYQVTQFGKPVTLSCSQTLNHNVMYWYQQKSSQAPKLLFHYYDKDFNNEADTPDNFQSRRPNTSFCFLDIRSPGLGDTAMYLCATSSLQGPGELFFGEGSRLTVL.

The chain uses TRBV20-1 and TRBJ2-1, with TRBD2 matching 10 bases. V shed 1 base, J shed 6 bases, and the junction held 6 bases outside the gene matches. Germline V gene sequence: CDR1 DFQATT, CDR2 SNEGSKA (reference sequence). The CDR3 sequence is 15 residues long. CDR3 in amino acids: CSARVVAGGCNEQFF. The CDR3 DNA reads as TGCAGTGCTAGAGTTGTAGCGGGGGGTTGCAATGAGCAGTTCTTC.

This clonotype has ten or more counts. J is TRBJ2-3 and V is TRBV9, with 7 bases matching TRBD2. The trim removed 0 bases at V and 5 bases at J, leaving 6 bases unmatched. In germline, CDR1 is SGDLS, CDR2 YYNGEE. This CDR3 comprises 15 residues. The CDR3 reads CASSVVGGGGDTQYF. CDR3 bases: TGTGCCAGCAGCGTAGTTGGCGGGGGAGGAGATACGCAGTATTTT.

There are many counts of this clonotype. CDR3 sequence (DNA): TGCGCCAGCAGCTTGCGATCGAGCGGGGGGCGCACAGATACGCAGTATTTT. As protein: CASSLRSSGGRTDTQYF. The chain has TRBV5-1 and TRBJ2-3, with 9 bases that match TRBD2. This CDR3 contains 17 residues. Losses at the gene ends were 1 base for V and 1 base for J; bases not matched to a gene: 7. The V gene's germline CDR1 is SGHRS and CDR2 YFSETQ. The variable domain in full, completed from reference TRBV5-1 and TRBJ2-3, reads KAGVTQTPRYLIKTRGQQVTLSCSPISGHRSVSWYQQTPGQGLQFLFEYFSETQRNKGNFPGRFSGRQFSNSRSEMNVSTLELGDSALYLCASSLRSSGGRTDTQYFGPGTRLTVL.

This clonotype was counted ten times or more. The chain has TRBV7-9 and TRBJ2-5; D unclear. The CDR3 runs to 13 residues. V lost 5 bases and J 7 bases, leaving 14 bases between the germline ends. From germline, CDR1 is SEHNR and CDR2 FQNEAQ (reference sequence). The CDR3 nucleotides are TGTGCCAGCAGCCCAACCTCGGTATGGACCCAGTACTTC. Translated, it gives CASSPTSVWTQYF.

In this sample, this clonotype turned up many times. V and J are TRBV7-2 and TRBJ2-5; D remains unclear. The CDR3 contains 13 residues. Germline V gives CDR1 SGHTA, CDR2 FQGNSA. The V end was cut by 5 bases, the J end by 5 bases, with 12 bases between. CDR3 DNA sequence: TGTGCCAGCAGCCGGGTACTAACGGAGACCCAGTACTTC. Encoded protein: CASSRVLTETQYF.

The table lists this clonotype with many counts. The chain couples TRBV11-2 to TRBJ2-3, with 14 bases lining up with TRBD2. The CDR3 loop spans 20 amino acids. The V gene's germline CDR1 is SGHAT and CDR2 FQNNGV. V dropped 7 bases and J dropped 0; count of bases not matched to a gene: 15. The chain's CDR3 is CASKDPVGLAGGTSTDTQYF. CDR3 DNA: TGTGCCAGCAAGGATCCGGTTGGACTAGCGGGAGGAACTAGCACAGATACGCAGTATTTT.

In its sample, this clonotype was seen many times. This rearrangement joins TRBV28 to TRBJ2-5, with 7 nucleotides matching TRBD1. CDR3 length equals 15 residues. The V segment lost 4 bases and the J segment 4 bases; nucleotides outside the gene matches: 9. CDR1 is MDHEN and CDR2 is SYDVKM in the germline V gene. This CDR3 reads CASSSEQGRRETQYF. The CDR3 DNA reads as TGTGCCAGCAGTTCCGAACAGGGGCGGAGAGAGACCCAGTACTTC.

This clonotype appeared many times. J is TRBJ2-3 and V is TRBV7-9, with a tentative D call TRBD2 (7 bases). This CDR3 contains 16 residues. The germline CDR1 and CDR2 sequences are SEHNR and FQNEAQ (reference sequence). Deletions cut 11 bases from V and 4 bases from J, with 25 bases between. CDR3 sequence: CASGSERGGISDTQYF. The CDR3, as DNA: TGTGCCTCCGGAAGTGAACGCGGGGGCATTTCAGATACGCAGTATTTT.

This clonotype was recorded many times. The J gene is TRBJ2-5, the V gene TRBV12-3 or TRBV12-4; D may be TRBD1 or TRBD2 (6 bases each). Trimming removed 3 bases at V and 2 bases at J, with 13 bases between. This CDR3 has 15 residues. The CDR3 here is CASSLTGGVQETQYF. CDR3 nucleotides: TGTGCCAGCAGTTTGACAGGCGGGGTTCAAGAGACCCAGTACTTC.

Many counts were recorded for this clonotype. The chain recombines TRBV10-3 with TRBJ2-1; D not certain. This CDR3 has 15 residues. Germline CDR1 ENHRY, CDR2 SYGVKD. Trimming took off 5 bases at V and 4 bases at J, with 15 bases between the two ends. Here the CDR3 reads CAISTPRTHYNEQFF. CDR3 bases: TGTGCCATCAGTACTCCGCGGACCCATTACAATGAGCAGTTCTTC.

This clonotype was counted at least ten times. V usage is TRBV12-3 or TRBV12-4 and J usage is TRBJ1-1; D not resolved. This CDR3 has 11 amino acids. Trimming shortened V by 3 bases and J by 5 bases, and 4 bases separated the two germline ends. The CDR3 DNA is TGTGCCAGCAGTTTTCGGACTGAAGCTTTCTTT. It is translated as CASSFRTEAFF.

In its sample, this clonotype was seen many times. The chain carries TRBV4-1 and TRBJ1-4; D is uncertain. This CDR3 has 14 residues. Germline values: CDR1 MGHRA, CDR2 YSYEKL. The V end was cut by 1 base, the J end by 4 bases, with 7 bases between. The CDR3 region is CASSQVTYNEKLFF. The CDR3 DNA reads TGCGCCAGCAGCCAAGTCACCTATAATGAAAAACTGTTTTTT.

This clonotype was detected ten times or more. The J gene is TRBJ1-1, the V gene TRBV7-9; D might be TRBD1 (5 bases). This CDR3 is 16 amino acids long. Trimming took off 1 base at V and 4 bases at J, with 16 bases between the two ends. Germline V CDR1 and CDR2: SEHNR, FQNEAQ (reference sequence). CDR3 loop: CASSLEVTGYPTEAFF. CDR3 in DNA: TGTGCCAGCAGCTTAGAGGTTACAGGATATCCCACTGAAGCTTTCTTT.

This clonotype was seen many times. The V call is TRBV6-1, the J call TRBJ1-1, with 7 bases matching TRBD1. V was clipped by 3 bases and J by 6 bases; unmatched bases: 7. The germline V gene encodes CDR1 MNHNS and CDR2 SASEGT. The CDR3 spans 14 residues. CDR3 residues: CASSEITQGAEAFF. CDR3 coding DNA: TGTGCCAGCAGTGAGATTACCCAGGGGGCTGAAGCTTTCTTT.

The gene calls are TRBV5-1 and TRBJ2-7; TRBD1 might be the D (6 bases). Between the trimmed V and J ends, which lost 1 base and 3 bases, there was a span of 14 bases. The CDR3 covers 15 residues. Germline lookup yields CDR1 SGHRS and CDR2 YFSETQ. The CDR3 loop is CASSLLPDSFYEQYF. The CDR3, as DNA: TGCGCCAGCAGCTTGCTTCCGGACAGCTTCTACGAGCAGTACTTC.

This clonotype was observed many times. The chain has TRBV29-1 and TRBJ2-5; 10 nucleotides match TRBD1. The CDR3 totals 12 residues. In germline, CDR1 is SQVTM, CDR2 ANQGSEA. J gave up 3 bases and V 6 bases, and 1 base lay outside the gene matches. CDR3 protein: CSVGTGEETQYF. As DNA, the CDR3 is TGCAGCGTGGGGACAGGGGAAGAGACCCAGTACTTC. The complete variable domain, with remaining parts taken from reference TRBV29-1 and TRBJ2-5, reads SAVISQKPSRDICQRGTSLTIQCQVDSQVTMMFWYRQQPGQSLTLIATANQGSEATYESGFVIDKFPISRPNLTFSTLTVSNMSPEDSSIYLCSVGTGEETQYFGPGTRLLVL.

In the case of this clonotype: It may be a read error: a sequence one base away is much more abundant. V usage is TRBV10-2 and J usage is TRBJ1-4, with unresolved D. CDR3 length equals 15 residues. Germline lookup yields CDR1 WSHSY and CDR2 SAAADI. Trimming shortened V by 1 base and J by 7 bases, and 13 bases separated the two germline ends. The CDR3: CASSEYRGVGEKLFF. CDR3 bases: TGCGCCAGCAGTGAGTACCGGGGAGTGGGTGAAAAACTGTTTTTT.

The rearrangement uses TRBV20-1 and TRBJ1-5, with D possibly being TRBD1 (6 bases). The V and J ends lost 6 bases and 6 bases respectively, with 15 bases between them. CDR3 size: 13 residues. Germline loops: CDR1 DFQATT, CDR2 SNEGSKA (reference sequence). The CDR3 region has the DNA TGCAGTGCACAGATGGGGGGCGGTCAGCCCCAGCATTTT. The encoded protein is CSAQMGGGQPQHF.

Ten or more counts support this clonotype. Germline is not matched at one junction end, which may reflect a read error. The chain combines TRBV2 with TRBJ2-1; 10 positions agree with TRBD2. The CDR3 totals 14 residues. Germline values: CDR1 SNHLY, CDR2 FYNNEI. CDR3 coding DNA: TGTGCCAGCGGTGAGCGGGAGGGAGGGGGTGAGCAGTTCTTC. Its protein product is CASGEREGGGEQFF. Based on the CDR3 plus reference TRBV2 and TRBJ2-1, the full variable domain is EPEVTQTPSHQVTQMGQEVILRCVPISNHLYFYWYRQILGQKVEFLVSFYNNEISEKSEIFDDQFSVERPDGSNFTLKIRSTKLEDSAMYFCASGEREGGGEQFFGPGTRLTVL.

This clonotype was detected a few times. The chain is built from TRBV20-1 and TRBJ2-1; the D gene is possibly TRBD2 (5 bases). CDR3 length: 14 amino acids. V lost 0 bases to trimming and J lost 4 bases, with 10 bases between them. CDR1 is DFQATT and CDR2 is SNEGSKA in the germline V gene (reference sequence). The CDR3 protein is CSARDSSRYNEQFF. CDR3 DNA: TGCAGTGCTAGAGATTCTAGCCGATACAATGAGCAGTTCTTC.